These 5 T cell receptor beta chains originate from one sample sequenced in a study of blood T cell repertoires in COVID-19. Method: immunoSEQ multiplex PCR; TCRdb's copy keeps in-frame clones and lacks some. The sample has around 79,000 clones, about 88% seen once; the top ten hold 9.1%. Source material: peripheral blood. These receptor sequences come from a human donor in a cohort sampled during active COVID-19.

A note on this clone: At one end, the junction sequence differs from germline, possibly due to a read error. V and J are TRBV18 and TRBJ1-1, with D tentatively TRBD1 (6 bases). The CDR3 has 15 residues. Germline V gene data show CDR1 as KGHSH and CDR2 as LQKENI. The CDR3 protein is CASSPRGQSRTEAFF. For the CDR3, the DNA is TGTGCCAGCTCACCGCGAGGACAGTCTCGGACTGAGGCTTTCTTT.

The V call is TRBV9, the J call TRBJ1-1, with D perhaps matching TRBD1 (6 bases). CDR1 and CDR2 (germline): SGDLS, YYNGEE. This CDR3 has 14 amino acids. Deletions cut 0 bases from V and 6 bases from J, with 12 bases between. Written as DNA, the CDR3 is TGTGCCAGCAGCGTAGAACCGCAGGGGTCTGAAGCTTTCTTT. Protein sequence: CASSVEPQGSEAFF. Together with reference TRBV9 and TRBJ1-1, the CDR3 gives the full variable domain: DSGVTQTPKHLITATGQRVTLRCSPRSGDLSVYWYQQSLDQGLQFLIQYYNGEERAKGNILERFSAQQFPDLHSELNLSSLELGDSALYFCASSVEPQGSEAFFGQGTRLTVV.

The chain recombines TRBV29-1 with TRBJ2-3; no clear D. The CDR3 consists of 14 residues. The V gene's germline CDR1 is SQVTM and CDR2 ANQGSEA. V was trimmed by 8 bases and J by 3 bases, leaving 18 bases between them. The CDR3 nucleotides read TGCAGCTCTGCAGTGGCCCTAGAGACAGATACGCAGTATTTT. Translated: CSSAVALETDTQYF.

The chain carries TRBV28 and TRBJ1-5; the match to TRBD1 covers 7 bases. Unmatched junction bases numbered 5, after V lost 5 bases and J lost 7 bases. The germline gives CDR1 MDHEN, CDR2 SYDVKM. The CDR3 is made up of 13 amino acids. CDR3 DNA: TGTGCCAGCAGTCAGGGGGTCGGACAGCCCCAGCATTTT. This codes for CASSQGVGQPQHF.

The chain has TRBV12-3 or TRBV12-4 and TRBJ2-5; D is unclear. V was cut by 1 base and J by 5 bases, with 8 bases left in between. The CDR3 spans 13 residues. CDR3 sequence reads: CASSLGSVETQYF. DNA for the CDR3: TGTGCCAGCAGTTTAGGTTCAGTGGAGACCCAGTACTTC.